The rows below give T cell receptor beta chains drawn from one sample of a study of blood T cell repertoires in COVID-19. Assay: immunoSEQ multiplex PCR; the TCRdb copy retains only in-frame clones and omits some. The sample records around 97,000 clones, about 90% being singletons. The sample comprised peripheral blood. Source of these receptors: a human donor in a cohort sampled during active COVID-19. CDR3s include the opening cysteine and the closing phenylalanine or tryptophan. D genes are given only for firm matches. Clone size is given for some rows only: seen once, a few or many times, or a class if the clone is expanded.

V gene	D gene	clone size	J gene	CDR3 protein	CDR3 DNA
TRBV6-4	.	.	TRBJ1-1	CASSEGRGTEAFF	TGTGCCAGCAGTGAGGGTCGGGGCACTGAAGCTTTCTTT
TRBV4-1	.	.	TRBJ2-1	CASSSPQGRSYNEQFF	TGCGCCAGCAGCTCCCCCCAGGGGCGGTCCTACAATGAGCAGTTCTTC
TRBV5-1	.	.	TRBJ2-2	CASSSTGSNTGELFF	TGCGCCAGCAGCTCTACAGGTTCGAACACCGGGGAGCTGTTTTTT
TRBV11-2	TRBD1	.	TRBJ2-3	CASSPRGQFADTQYF	TGTGCCAGCAGCCCCAGGGGGCAGTTTGCAGATACGCAGTATTTT
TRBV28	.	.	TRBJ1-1	CASSGDYLNTEAFF	TGTGCCAGCAGTGGGGACTATTTGAACACTGAAGCTTTCTTT
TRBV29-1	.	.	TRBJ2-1	CSVEKGMVGEQFF	TGCAGCGTTGAAAAGGGGATGGTTGGTGAGCAGTTCTTC
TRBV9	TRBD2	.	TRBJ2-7	CASSADSGGPYEQYF	TGTGCCAGCAGCGCCGATAGCGGGGGGCCCTACGAGCAGTACTTC
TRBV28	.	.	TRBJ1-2	CASSFVDYGYTF	TGTGCCAGCAGTTTTGTAGACTATGGCTACACCTTC
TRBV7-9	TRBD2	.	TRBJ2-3	CASSPRLAGGGDTQYF	TGTGCCAGCAGCCCCAGACTAGCGGGAGGGGGAGATACGCAGTATTTT
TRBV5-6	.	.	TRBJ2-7	CASSFGTSYEQYF	TGTGCCAGCAGCTTTGGGACATCCTACGAGCAGTACTTC
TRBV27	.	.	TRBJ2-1	CASSLKEDDHNEQFF	TGTGCCAGCAGTTTAAAGGAGGACGATCACAATGAGCAGTTCTTC
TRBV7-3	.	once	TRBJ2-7	CASSLGASEVNEQYF	TGTGCCAGCAGCTTAGGCGCTAGCGAGGTTAACGAGCAGTACTTC
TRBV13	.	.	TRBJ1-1	CASSLDLAEENTEAFF	TGTGCCAGCAGCTTAGATCTGGCAGAGGAGAACACTGAAGCTTTCTTT
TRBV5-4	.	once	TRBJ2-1	CASSLRSSYNEQFF	TGTGCCAGCAGCTTACGGAGCTCCTACAATGAGCAGTTCTTC
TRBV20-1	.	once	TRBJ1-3	CSARSGNTIYF	TGCAGTGCCAGGTCTGGAAACACCATATATTTT
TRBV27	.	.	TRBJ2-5	CASSSRYGEETQYF	TGTGCCAGCAGTTCCCGATACGGGGAAGAGACCCAGTACTTC
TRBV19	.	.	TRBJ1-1	CATTKRGGLPSQAFF	TGTGCCACTACTAAGCGAGGGGGATTACCAAGTCAAGCTTTCTTT
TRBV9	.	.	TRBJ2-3	CASSVGITDTQYF	TGTGCCAGCAGCGTAGGTATCACAGATACGCAGTATTTT
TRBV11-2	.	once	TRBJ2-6	CASSLVGSGANVLTF	TGTGCCAGCAGCTTAGTAGGGAGTGGGGCCAACGTCCTGACTTTC
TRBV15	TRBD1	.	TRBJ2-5	CATSTQPFSGQLPETQYF	TGTGCCACCAGCACCCAGCCTTTCTCGGGACAGCTCCCTGAGACCCAGTACTTC
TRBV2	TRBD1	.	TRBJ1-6	CATQRTGGYNSPLHF	TGTGCCACCCAGAGGACAGGGGGATATAATTCACCCCTCCACTTT
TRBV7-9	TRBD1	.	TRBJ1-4	CASSIAGTGSNEKLFF	TGTGCCAGCAGCATCGCCGGGACAGGATCTAATGAAAAACTGTTTTTT
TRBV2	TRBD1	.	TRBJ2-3	CASRKQGALTDTQYF	TGTGCCAGCAGAAAACAGGGGGCGCTGACAGATACGCAGTATTTT
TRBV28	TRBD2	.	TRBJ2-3	CASSLLAGVGDTQYF	TGTGCCAGCAGTTTACTAGCGGGAGTCGGGGATACGCAGTATTTT
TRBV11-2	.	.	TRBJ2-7	CASSPLRGGRYEQYF	TGTGCCAGCAGCCCACTGAGGGGGGGCCGATACGAGCAGTACTTC
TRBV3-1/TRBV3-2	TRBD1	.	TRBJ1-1	CASSQDGQGGTEAFF	TGTGCCAGCAGCCAAGATGGGCAGGGGGGTACTGAAGCTTTCTTT
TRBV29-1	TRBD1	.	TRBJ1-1	CSVGRRQGTEAFF	TGCAGCGTGGGGCGTCGACAGGGAACTGAAGCTTTCTTT
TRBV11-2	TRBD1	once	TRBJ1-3	CASSPGQGRGNTIYF	TGTGCCAGCAGCCCTGGACAGGGGCGAGGAAACACCATATATTTT
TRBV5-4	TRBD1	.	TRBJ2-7	CASSFSGTGLREQYF	TGTGCCAGCAGCTTCTCCGGGACAGGGCTTCGCGAGCAGTACTTC
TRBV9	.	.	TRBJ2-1	CASSGSTKAVRWDNEQFF	TGTGCCAGCAGCGGATCGACTAAGGCGGTGCGGTGGGACAATGAGCAGTTCTTC
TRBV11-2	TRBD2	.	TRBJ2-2	CASSLKAAGGGELFF	TGTGCCAGCAGCTTAAAGGCTGCGGGAGGCGGGGAGCTGTTTTTT
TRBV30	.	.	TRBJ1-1	CAWSVRGGAEAFF	TGTGCCTGGAGTGTACGTGGGGGCGCCGAAGCTTTCTTT
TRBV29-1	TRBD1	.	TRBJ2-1	CSVVQGESYNEQFF	TGCAGCGTTGTGCAGGGGGAATCCTACAATGAGCAGTTCTTC
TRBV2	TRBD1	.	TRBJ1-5	CASNKGQYHQPQHF	TGTGCCAGCAATAAGGGACAGTACCATCAGCCCCAGCATTTT
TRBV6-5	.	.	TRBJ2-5	CASRPDVVPSRQYF	TGTGCCAGCAGGCCCGACGTCGTACCCTCGCGGCAGTACTTC
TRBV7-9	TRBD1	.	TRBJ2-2	CASSSTGITGELFF	TGTGCCAGCAGCTCGACAGGGATCACCGGGGAGCTGTTTTTT
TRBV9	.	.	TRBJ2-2	CASSGRTPPTGELFF	TGTGCCAGCAGCGGACGGACTCCCCCCACCGGGGAGCTGTTTTTT
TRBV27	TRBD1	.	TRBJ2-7	CASSLPPGTGAREQYF	TGTGCCAGCAGCCTTCCGCCCGGGACAGGGGCCCGCGAGCAGTACTTC
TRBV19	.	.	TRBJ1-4	CASSDWGATNEKLFF	TGTGCCAGTAGTGATTGGGGGGCAACTAATGAAAAACTGTTTTTT
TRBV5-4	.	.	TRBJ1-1	CASSLRSGPQNAEAFF	TGTGCCAGCAGCTTGAGGTCCGGCCCACAGAACGCTGAAGCTTTCTTT
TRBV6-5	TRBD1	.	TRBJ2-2	CASSVQGDTGELFF	TGTGCCAGCAGCGTGCAGGGGGACACCGGGGAGCTGTTTTTT
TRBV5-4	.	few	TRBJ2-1	CASSPWDSYNEQFF	TGTGCCAGCAGCCCCTGGGACTCTTACAATGAGCAGTTCTTC
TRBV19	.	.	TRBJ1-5	CASSNHRQGAPRNQPQHF	TGTGCCAGTAGTAACCACCGCCAAGGGGCCCCAAGAAATCAGCCCCAGCATTTT
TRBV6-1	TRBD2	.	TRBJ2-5	CASSEGFSGGRQYKETQYF	TGTGCCAGCAGTGAAGGGTTTAGCGGGGGTAGACAGTACAAAGAGACCCAGTACTTC
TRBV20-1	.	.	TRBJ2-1	CSASPSVYYNEQFF	TGCAGTGCTAGTCCTAGTGTTTACTACAATGAGCAGTTCTTC
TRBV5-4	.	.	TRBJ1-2	CASSHGEHYGYTF	TGTGCCAGCAGCCACGGGGAACACTATGGCTACACCTTC
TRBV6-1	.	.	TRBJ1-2	CASSEGAGGYGYTF	TGTGCCAGCAGTGAAGGGGCAGGAGGCTATGGCTACACCTTC
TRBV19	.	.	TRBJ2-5	CASSIGGEVSFQYF	TGTGCCAGTAGTATTGGCGGGGAGGTATCGTTCCAGTACTTC
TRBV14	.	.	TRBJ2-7	CASSQDKLGSRVYEQYF	TGTGCCAGCAGCCAAGATAAGCTTGGGTCCCGGGTTTACGAGCAGTACTTC
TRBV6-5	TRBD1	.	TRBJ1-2	CASSFDRVRGYTF	TGTGCCAGCAGTTTCGACAGGGTGCGTGGCTACACCTTC
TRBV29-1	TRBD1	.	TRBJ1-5	CSVKDTGGNQPQHF	TGCAGCGTTAAGGATACAGGGGGCAATCAGCCCCAGCATTTT
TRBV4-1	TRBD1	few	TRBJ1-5	CASSQFTGDSNQPQHF	TGCGCCAGCAGCCAATTTACAGGGGATAGCAATCAGCCCCAGCATTTT
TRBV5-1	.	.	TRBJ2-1	CASSLDRVSSYNEQFF	TGCGCCAGCAGCTTGGACAGGGTATCCTCCTACAATGAGCAGTTCTTC